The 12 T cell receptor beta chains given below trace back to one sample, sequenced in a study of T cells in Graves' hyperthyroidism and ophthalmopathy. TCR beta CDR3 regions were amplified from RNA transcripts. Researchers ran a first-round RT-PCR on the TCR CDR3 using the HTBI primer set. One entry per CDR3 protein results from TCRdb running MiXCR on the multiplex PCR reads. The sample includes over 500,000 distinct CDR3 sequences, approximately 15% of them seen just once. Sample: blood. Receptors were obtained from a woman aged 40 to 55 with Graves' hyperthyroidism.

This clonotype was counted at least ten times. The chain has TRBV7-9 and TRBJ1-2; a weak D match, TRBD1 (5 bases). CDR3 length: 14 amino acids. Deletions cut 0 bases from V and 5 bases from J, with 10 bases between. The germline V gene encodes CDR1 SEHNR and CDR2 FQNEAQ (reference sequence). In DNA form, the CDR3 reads TGTGCCAGCAGCTTAGCTGGGGCGTGGTATGGCTACACCTTC. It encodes CASSLAGAWYGYTF.

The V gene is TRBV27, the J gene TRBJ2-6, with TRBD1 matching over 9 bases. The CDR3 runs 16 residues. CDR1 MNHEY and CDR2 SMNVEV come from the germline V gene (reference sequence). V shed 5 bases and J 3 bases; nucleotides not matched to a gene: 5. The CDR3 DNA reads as TGTGCCAGCAGTCGGACAGGGGTCTTTGGGGCCAACGTCCTGACTTTC. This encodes CASSRTGVFGANVLTF.

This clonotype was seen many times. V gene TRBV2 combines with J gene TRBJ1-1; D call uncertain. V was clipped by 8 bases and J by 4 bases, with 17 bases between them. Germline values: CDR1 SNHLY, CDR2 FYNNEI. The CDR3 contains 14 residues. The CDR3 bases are TGTGCCAGCGGAGGAAGTATGGCGCGCACTGAAGCTTTCTTT. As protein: CASGGSMARTEAFF.

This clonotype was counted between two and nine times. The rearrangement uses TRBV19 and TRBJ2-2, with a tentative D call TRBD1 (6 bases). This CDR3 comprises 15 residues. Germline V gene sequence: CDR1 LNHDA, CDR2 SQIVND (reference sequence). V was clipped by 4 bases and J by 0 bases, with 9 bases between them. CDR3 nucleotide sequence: TGTGCCAGTAGTACACAGGGTACGAACACCGGGGAGCTGTTTTTT. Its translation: CASSTQGTNTGELFF.

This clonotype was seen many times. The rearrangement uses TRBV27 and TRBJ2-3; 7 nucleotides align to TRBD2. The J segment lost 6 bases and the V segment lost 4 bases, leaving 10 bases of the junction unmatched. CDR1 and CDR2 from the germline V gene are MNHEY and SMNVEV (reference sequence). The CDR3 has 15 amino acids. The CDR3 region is CASSSLTSKPDTQYF. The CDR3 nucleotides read TGTGCCAGCAGTTCCTTGACTAGCAAGCCGGATACGCAGTATTTT.

For the CDR3, the DNA is TGTGCCAGCAGCTCTGGGCCCATTAATGAAAAACTGTTTTTT. It encodes CASSSGPINEKLFF. J is TRBJ1-4 and V is TRBV5-5; D is unclear. Germline CDR1 SGHKS, CDR2 YYEKEE (reference sequence). This CDR3 is 14 amino acids long. Between the trimmed V and J ends, which lost 3 bases and 4 bases, there was a span of 10 bases.

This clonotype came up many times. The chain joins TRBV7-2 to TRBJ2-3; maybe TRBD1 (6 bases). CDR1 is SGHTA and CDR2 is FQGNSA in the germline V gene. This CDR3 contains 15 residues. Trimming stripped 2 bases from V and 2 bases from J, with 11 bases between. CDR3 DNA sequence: TGTGCCAGCAGCTTATTAGGACAGAACACAGATACGCAGTATTTT. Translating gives CASSLLGQNTDTQYF. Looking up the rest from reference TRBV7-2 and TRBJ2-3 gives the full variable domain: GAGVSQSPSNKVTEKGKDVELRCDPISGHTALYWYRQSLGQGLEFLIYFQGNSAPDKSGLPSDRFSAERTGGSVSTLTIQRTQQEDSAVYLCASSLLGQNTDTQYFGPGTRLTVL.

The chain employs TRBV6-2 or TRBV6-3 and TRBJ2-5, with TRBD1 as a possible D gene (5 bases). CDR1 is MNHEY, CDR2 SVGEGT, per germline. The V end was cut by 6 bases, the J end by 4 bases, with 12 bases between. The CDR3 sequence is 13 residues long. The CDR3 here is CASRRTSGETQYF. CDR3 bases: TGTGCCAGCAGGCGGACATCCGGAGAGACCCAGTACTTC.

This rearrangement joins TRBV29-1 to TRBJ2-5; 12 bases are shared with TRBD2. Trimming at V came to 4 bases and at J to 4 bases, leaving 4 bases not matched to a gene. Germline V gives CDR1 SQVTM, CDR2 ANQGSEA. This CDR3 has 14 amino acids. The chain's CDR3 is CSVGGLAGVETQYF. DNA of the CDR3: TGCAGCGTTGGGGGACTAGCGGGTGTAGAGACCCAGTACTTC.

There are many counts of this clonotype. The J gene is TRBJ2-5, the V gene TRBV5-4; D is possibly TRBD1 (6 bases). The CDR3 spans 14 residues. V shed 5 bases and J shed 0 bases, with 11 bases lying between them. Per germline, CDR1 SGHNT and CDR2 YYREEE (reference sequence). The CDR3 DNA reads TGTGCCAGCAGTCGCGACAGGTACCAAGAGACCCAGTACTTC. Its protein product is CASSRDRYQETQYF.

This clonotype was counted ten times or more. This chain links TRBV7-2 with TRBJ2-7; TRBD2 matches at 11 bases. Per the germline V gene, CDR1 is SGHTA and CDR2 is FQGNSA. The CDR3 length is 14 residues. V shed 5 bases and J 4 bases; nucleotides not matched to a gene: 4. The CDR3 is CASSMGLAVYEQYF. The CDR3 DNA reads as TGTGCCAGCAGCATGGGACTAGCGGTATACGAGCAGTACTTC.

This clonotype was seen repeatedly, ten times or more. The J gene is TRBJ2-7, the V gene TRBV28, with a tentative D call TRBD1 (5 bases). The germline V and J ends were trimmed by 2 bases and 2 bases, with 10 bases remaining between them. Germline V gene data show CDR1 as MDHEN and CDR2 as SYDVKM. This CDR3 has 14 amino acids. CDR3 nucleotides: TGTGCCAGCAGTTTAATCAGGGCCCCCTACGAGCAGTACTTC. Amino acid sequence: CASSLIRAPYEQYF.